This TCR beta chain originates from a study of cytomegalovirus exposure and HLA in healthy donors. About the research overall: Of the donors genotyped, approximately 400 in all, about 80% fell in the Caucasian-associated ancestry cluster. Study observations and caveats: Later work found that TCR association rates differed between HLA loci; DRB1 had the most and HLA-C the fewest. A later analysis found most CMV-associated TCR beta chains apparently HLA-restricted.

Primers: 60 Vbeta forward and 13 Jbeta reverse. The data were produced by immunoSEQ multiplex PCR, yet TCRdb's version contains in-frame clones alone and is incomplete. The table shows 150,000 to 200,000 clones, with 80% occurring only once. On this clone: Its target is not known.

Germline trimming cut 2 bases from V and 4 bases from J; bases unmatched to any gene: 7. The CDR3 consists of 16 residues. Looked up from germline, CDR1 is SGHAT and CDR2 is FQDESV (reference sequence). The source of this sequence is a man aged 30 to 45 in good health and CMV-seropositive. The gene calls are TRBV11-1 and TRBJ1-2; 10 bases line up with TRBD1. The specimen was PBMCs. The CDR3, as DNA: TGTGCCAGCAGCTTAAGCGGGGACAGGGGACGCTATGGCTACACCTTC. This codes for CASSLSGDRGRYGYTF.